Following are 5 T cell receptor beta chains from one sample sequenced in a study of radiation and T cells in renal cell carcinoma. Sequenced by immunoSEQ multiplex PCR; TCRdb stores in-frame clones only, minus some. The data hold about 62,000 clones, with about 74% observed a single time. This sample's time point: blood 4 weeks post-SBRT, at nephrectomy. Treatment described: 15 Gy SBRT to primary tumor, nephrectomy 4 weeks later. The sample in question was blood, obtained from a patient whose treatment included radiotherapy and nephrectomy. The receptors were sampled from a man in his 60s with renal cell carcinoma.

This chain joins TRBV7-2 and TRBJ1-4, with D possibly TRBD1 on 5 matching bases. CDR3 length: 15 amino acids. Germline V gives CDR1 SGHTA, CDR2 FQGNSA. The V gene lost 5 bases and the J gene lost 4 bases, with 14 bases spanning the gap. The CDR3 DNA reads TGTGCCAGCAGCGGGGGGGGAGGAGGTAATGAAAAACTGTTTTTT. This codes for CASSGGGGGNEKLFF.

The V gene is TRBV30, the J gene TRBJ2-1; D is ambiguous. V gave up 0 bases and J gave up 8 bases, with 2 bases separating them. Germline V gene data show CDR1 as GTSNPN and CDR2 as SVGIG (reference sequence). The length of the CDR3 is 10 residues. CDR3 sequence (DNA): TGTGCCTGGAGTGTTGATGAGCAGTTCTTC. Translating gives CAWSVDEQFF.

This CDR3 is CASSLVGGTVFADTQYF. The DNA for the CDR3 is TGTGCCAGCAGCTTAGTGGGAGGGACAGTCTTTGCAGATACGCAGTATTTT. This chain connects TRBV7-2 to TRBJ2-3; the D call may be TRBD1 or TRBD2 (7 bases each). CDR3 size: 17 residues. Trimming removed 1 base from V and 4 bases from J, with 18 bases in between. The germline V gene encodes CDR1 SGHTA and CDR2 FQGNSA.

This chain connects TRBV15 to TRBJ2-2, with unresolved D. V lost 11 bases and J lost 5, with 12 bases in between. CDR1 and CDR2 (germline): LNHNV, YYDKDF (reference sequence). This CDR3 has 12 amino acids. The CDR3 coding sequence is TGTGCCGCCTCCTGGGCAACCGGGGAGCTGTTTTTT. It is translated as CAASWATGELFF.

The chain recombines TRBV4-3 with TRBJ2-7; D possibly corresponds to TRBD1 (5 bases). V was pared by 0 bases and J by 4 bases, with 10 bases between. Germline CDR1 LGHNA, CDR2 YSLEER. This CDR3 comprises 14 residues. The CDR3: CASSQDVSGYEQYF. The CDR3 DNA sequence: TGCGCCAGCAGCCAAGATGTATCAGGGTACGAGCAGTACTTC.